The rows below give T cell receptor beta chains drawn from one sample of a study of control samples from healthy donors and cancer patients. TCRdb's copy holds only in-frame clones and misses some; the assay was immunoSEQ multiplex PCR. The table shows 150,000 to 200,000 clones, with approximately 90% occurring only once. Sequencing was done on a sample of blood. The receptors shown here come from a man aged 25-40 years in good health. Each CDR3 is given with its conserved first and last residue. The D gene is left open where the match is weak. The listing skips clone size in some rows; elsewhere it reads once, few, many or a size class.

V	D	size	J	CDR3	DNA
TRBV29-1	-	-	TRBJ2-5	CSVSGVQETQYF	TGCAGCGTGTCCGGGGTACAAGAGACCCAGTACTTC
TRBV7-8	TRBD1	-	TRBJ1-5	CASSLQGASGQPQHF	TGTGCCAGCAGCTTGCAGGGGGCGTCTGGTCAGCCCCAGCATTTT
TRBV19	-	-	TRBJ1-5	CASSMSDYSNQPQHF	TGTGCCAGTAGTATGAGCGATTATAGCAATCAGCCCCAGCATTTT
TRBV6-5	-	-	TRBJ2-7	CASIDGGGYEQYF	TGTGCCAGCATCGATGGCGGCGGCTACGAGCAGTACTTC
TRBV27	TRBD1	-	TRBJ2-4	CASSLLGQGFKNIQYF	TGTGCCAGCAGTTTATTGGGACAGGGGTTCAAAAACATTCAGTACTTC
TRBV7-9	TRBD1	-	TRBJ1-1	CASSSPGTGMNTEAFF	TGTGCCAGCAGTTCACCCGGGACAGGGATGAACACTGAAGCTTTCTTT
TRBV15	-	-	TRBJ1-1	CATSRDLAPSGEAFF	TGTGCCACCAGCAGAGATCTCGCGCCCAGTGGGGAAGCTTTCTTT
TRBV5-1	TRBD1	-	TRBJ2-1	CASSVTGFEQFF	TGCGCCAGCAGCGTGACAGGGTTTGAGCAGTTCTTC
TRBV7-9	TRBD1	many	TRBJ1-5	CASSTGQGDNQPQHF	TGTGCCAGCAGCACAGGACAGGGGGACAATCAGCCCCAGCATTTT
TRBV5-1	-	-	TRBJ1-1	CASSPMRENTEAFF	TGCGCCAGCAGCCCCATGAGAGAGAACACTGAAGCTTTCTTT
TRBV4-1	-	-	TRBJ1-6	CASSQVMSSSYNSPLHF	TGCGCCAGCAGCCAAGTAATGTCATCCTCCTATAATTCACCCCTCCACTTT
TRBV10-3	TRBD1	-	TRBJ1-2	CASFPGTGYGYTF	TGTGCCAGCTTCCCCGGGACAGGCTATGGCTACACCTTC
TRBV7-8	-	-	TRBJ2-1	CASSPAENPNEQFF	TGTGCCAGCAGCCCCGCGGAGAACCCTAATGAGCAGTTCTTC
TRBV7-9	-	-	TRBJ1-3	CASSPTDRTGNTIYF	TGTGCCAGCAGCCCCACCGACAGGACCGGAAACACCATATATTTT
TRBV5-4	-	-	TRBJ1-1	CASSVGGEKGTEAFF	TGTGCCAGCAGCGTGGGGGGAGAAAAGGGGACTGAAGCTTTCTTT
TRBV7-9	-	few	TRBJ2-7	CASSLSTSGNEQYF	TGTGCCAGCAGCTTATCCACCAGTGGGAACGAGCAGTACTTC
TRBV28	-	-	TRBJ2-1	CASRVGTPDRSSYNEQFF	TGTGCCAGCAGAGTCGGGACACCCGATAGGAGCTCCTACAATGAGCAGTTCTTC
TRBV6-9	-	-	TRBJ2-3	CASNPRSGSTDTQYF	TGTGCCAGCAACCCCCGGAGCGGCAGCACAGATACGCAGTATTTT
TRBV11-3	-	-	TRBJ1-1	CATLGVTMNTEAFF	TGTGCCACCCTCGGGGTAACCATGAACACTGAAGCTTTCTTT
TRBV5-1	TRBD1	-	TRBJ1-1	CASSLGMTGMNTEAFF	TGCGCCAGCAGCCTTGGAATGACAGGGATGAACACTGAAGCTTTCTTT
TRBV6-5	TRBD2	-	TRBJ2-3	CASRDPGLATDTQYF	TGTGCCAGCAGAGACCCGGGACTAGCGACAGATACGCAGTATTTT
TRBV14	TRBD1	-	TRBJ2-5	CASSQGGQGRKETQYF	TGTGCCAGCAGCCAAGGGGGACAGGGTCGAAAGGAGACCCAGTACTTC
TRBV11-2	-	-	TRBJ2-7	CASSTLFSSYEQYF	TGTGCCAGCAGCACCCTATTCAGCTCCTACGAGCAGTACTTC
TRBV28	TRBD1	-	TRBJ1-5	CASSTGQPSPQHF	TGTGCCAGCAGTACGGGACAGCCATCGCCCCAGCATTTT
TRBV6-5	TRBD1	-	TRBJ1-2	CASTKNDRVVGYTF	TGTGCCAGCACTAAGAACGACAGGGTGGTTGGCTACACCTTC
TRBV20-1	TRBD2	-	TRBJ2-5	CSASRVAGGPIGETQYF	TGCAGTGCTAGTAGGGTCGCGGGGGGGCCGATAGGGGAGACCCAGTACTTC
TRBV27	-	-	TRBJ1-1	CASSLSGSLNTEAFF	TGTGCCAGCAGTTTATCGGGCAGTTTGAACACTGAAGCTTTCTTT
TRBV7-3	TRBD2	few	TRBJ2-2	CASTSGGGTGELFF	TGTGCCAGCACAAGCGGGGGCGGCACCGGGGAGCTGTTTTTT
TRBV24-1	TRBD1	-	TRBJ2-7	CATSDPGQGYEQYF	TGTGCCACCAGTGACCCGGGACAGGGTTACGAGCAGTACTTC
TRBV19	TRBD2	-	TRBJ2-1	CASKLAGAHEQFF	TGTGCCAGTAAGCTAGCGGGAGCCCATGAGCAGTTCTTC
TRBV6-5	-	-	TRBJ2-7	CASSAPGRNYEQYF	TGTGCCAGCAGCGCCCCGGGACGGAACTACGAGCAGTACTTC
TRBV5-5	-	-	TRBJ2-6	CASSPPLLAGANVLTF	TGTGCCAGCAGCCCCCCGTTACTAGCTGGGGCCAACGTCCTGACTTTC
TRBV27	TRBD1	-	TRBJ1-1	CATTNYLQGGTEAFF	TGTGCCACCACAAATTACCTACAGGGGGGCACTGAAGCTTTCTTT
TRBV29-1	-	-	TRBJ1-2	CSVVFNYGYTF	TGCAGCGTCGTTTTTAACTATGGCTACACCTTC
TRBV6-5	TRBD1	-	TRBJ1-3	CASSRQGASNTIYF	TGTGCCAGCAGTAGACAGGGAGCTTCAAACACCATATATTTT